These 15 T cell receptor beta chains were sequenced from one sample in a study of PD-1 blockade in classical Hodgkin lymphoma. TCRdb's copy holds only in-frame clones and misses some; the assay was immunoSEQ multiplex PCR. The sample carries some 15,000 clones, about 89% recorded once. Regarding time point: newly diagnosed, previously untreated cHL patient sample. The CD8+ T cells came from thawed PBMCs through magnetic negative selection. Sequencing input: CD8+ T cells from blood. All receptors come from a human donor with classical Hodgkin lymphoma.

This chain uses TRBV28 with TRBJ2-7, with 11 bases aligning to TRBD2. The CDR3 contains 18 residues. CDR1 MDHEN and CDR2 SYDVKM come from the germline V gene. The V gene end was trimmed by 4 bases and the J gene end by 2 bases; junction bases not matched to a gene: 13. CDR3 amino acids: CASSSPRGSGRVAYEQYF. The CDR3 DNA reads as TGTGCCAGCAGTTCCCCTCGAGGTAGCGGGAGGGTAGCCTACGAGCAGTACTTC.

The chain joins TRBV19 to TRBJ2-7; 9 bases fit TRBD2. V shed 6 bases, J shed 4 bases, and the junction held 7 bases outside the gene matches. The germline V gene has CDR1 LNHDA and CDR2 SQIVND (reference sequence). The CDR3 extends over 14 amino acids. DNA of the CDR3: TGTGCCAGTAGGAGTCTAGCGGGACCATACGAGCAGTACTTC. Amino acids: CASRSLAGPYEQYF.

The rearrangement links TRBV4-1 to TRBJ2-1; 12 nucleotides line up with TRBD2. The CDR3 has 16 amino acids. J was trimmed by 2 bases and V by 2 bases; bases with no gene match: 1. The V gene's germline CDR1 is MGHRA and CDR2 YSYEKL. The CDR3, as DNA: TGCGCCAGCAGCCAACTAGCGGGAGGGCCCTACAATGAGCAGTTCTTC. Amino acid sequence: CASSQLAGGPYNEQFF.

The chain links TRBV5-6 to TRBJ1-4; no reliable D call. Between the trimmed V and J ends, which lost 3 bases and 8 bases, there was a span of 11 bases. Germline V gives CDR1 SGHDT, CDR2 YYEEEE. CDR3 length: 13 residues. CDR3 in amino acids: CASSSSLDEKLFF. The CDR3 DNA follows: TGTGCCAGCAGCTCAAGTCTTGACGAAAAACTGTTTTTT. The full variable domain, in which reference TRBV5-6 and TRBJ1-4 provide the parts outside the CDR3, is DAGVTQSPTHLIKTRGQQVTLRCSPKSGHDTVSWYQQALGQGPQFIFQYYEEEERQRGNFPDRFSGHQFPNYSSELNVNALLLGDSALYLCASSSSLDEKLFFGSGTQLSVL.

As to this clone: Other DNA variants within this sample encode the same CDR3. V and J are TRBV28 and TRBJ1-2; D ambiguous. The CDR3 loop spans 12 amino acids. Germline assignment: CDR1 MDHEN and CDR2 SYDVKM. V lost 6 bases, J lost 6 bases, and 11 bases lay in between. CDR3 sequence (DNA): TGTGCCAGCAGAACCAGGATAGATGGCTACACCTTC. Translating gives CASRTRIDGYTF.

This clone has a handful of counts. V is TRBV28 and J is TRBJ2-1, with TRBD2 matching 14 bases. Germline V gene sequence: CDR1 MDHEN, CDR2 SYDVKM. This CDR3 has 19 residues. V lost 5 bases and J lost 3; bases outside the gene matches: 12. The CDR3 reads CASSLPGLAGVISYNEQFF. The CDR3 nucleotides read TGTGCCAGCAGTCTACCGGGACTAGCGGGAGTTATAAGCTACAATGAGCAGTTCTTC.

This chain connects TRBV27 to TRBJ1-2; tentatively, D is TRBD1 (6 bases). The V end was cut by 2 bases, the J end by 3 bases, with 16 bases between. There are 16 residues in the CDR3. Germline CDR1 and CDR2: MNHEY and SMNVEV (reference sequence). The CDR3 DNA reads as TGTGCCAGCAGTTTAAGGCTGGGGGCGGACGACTATGGCTACACCTTC. Translation: CASSLRLGADDYGYTF.

This chain links TRBV4-1 with TRBJ2-2, with 12 bases that match TRBD2. CDR3 length equals 16 residues. V shed 3 bases and J 7 bases; nucleotides not matched to a gene: 6. CDR1 and CDR2 from the germline V gene are MGHRA and YSYEKL. CDR3 DNA: TGCGCCAGCAGCCACCTAGCGGGAGGGGGAAACGGGGAGCTGTTTTTT. Its protein product is CASSHLAGGGNGELFF.

V usage is TRBV7-3 and J usage is TRBJ1-1; D is perhaps TRBD1 (5 bases). This CDR3 has 14 amino acids. With 4 bases removed from V and 0 bases from J, the gap between germline ends came to 9 bases. Germline assignment: CDR1 SGHTA and CDR2 FQGTGA. CDR3 protein: CASSSDSMNTEAFF. CDR3 coding DNA: TGTGCCAGCAGCTCTGACAGCATGAACACTGAAGCTTTCTTT.

V and J are TRBV27 and TRBJ1-2; 9 positions match TRBD1. Looked up from germline, CDR1 is MNHEY and CDR2 is SMNVEV (reference sequence). The CDR3 covers 15 residues. Trimming at V came to 8 bases and at J to 2 bases, leaving 9 bases not matched to a gene. The CDR3 here is CASGGGDRDNYGYTF. CDR3 sequence (DNA): TGTGCCAGCGGAGGGGGGGACAGGGACAACTATGGCTACACCTTC.

Note on this clone: The junction and the germline gene differ at one end; a read error may be behind it. J is TRBJ2-5 and V is TRBV7-9; 8 bases align to TRBD1. The J call is in doubt because the DNA end fits TRBJ2-7 better. CDR1 is SEHNR, CDR2 FQNEAQ, per germline (reference sequence). The CDR3 is made up of 14 amino acids. CDR3 sequence: CDSSSGTGEYEQYF. The CDR3 DNA is TGTGACAGCAGCTCCGGGACAGGTGAATACGAGCAGTACTTC.

The chain recombines TRBV6-1 with TRBJ2-7; 7 bases agree with TRBD1. The CDR3 loop spans 14 amino acids. CDR1 is MNHNS and CDR2 is SASEGT in the germline V gene. J gave up 2 bases and V 8 bases, and 9 bases lay outside the gene matches. CDR3 loop: CASYRGSGPYEQYF. For the CDR3, the DNA is TGTGCCAGCTACAGGGGCTCTGGTCCCTACGAGCAGTACTTC.

This clone occurred once. V is TRBV11-2 and J is TRBJ2-7; D is perhaps TRBD2 (6 bases). Looked up from germline, CDR1 is SGHAT and CDR2 is FQNNGV. Deletions cut 1 base from V and 1 base from J, with 11 bases between. The CDR3 length is 15 residues. The CDR3 loop is CASSLGWAGSYEQYF. The CDR3 DNA sequence: TGTGCCAGCAGCTTAGGTTGGGCGGGGTCCTACGAGCAGTACTTC.

The V call is TRBV13, the J call TRBJ1-2, with 7 bases aligning to TRBD1. The germline V gene encodes CDR1 PRHDT and CDR2 FYEKMQ (reference sequence). The CDR3 totals 17 residues. With 3 bases clipped from V and 2 bases from J, the junction kept 12 bases outside the gene matches. The CDR3 sequence is CASSFWGGDRGNYGYTF. CDR3 DNA: TGTGCCAGCAGCTTCTGGGGCGGGGACAGAGGCAACTATGGCTACACCTTC.

The V and J genes are TRBV11-3 and TRBJ2-7, with 8 bases matching TRBD1. The CDR3 is 14 amino acids. With V trimmed by 5 bases and J by 1 base, 4 bases remained unmatched. CDR1 is SGHNT and CDR2 is YENEEA in the germline V gene. CDR3 bases: TGTGCCAGCAGCCACCGGGACAGGTCCTACGAGCAGTACTTC. It is translated as CASSHRDRSYEQYF.